The rows below give T cell receptor beta chains drawn from one sample of a study of cytotoxic CD8 clonotypes in ibrutinib-treated CLL. The table came from immunoSEQ multiplex PCR; TCRdb's copy has only in-frame clones and leaves some out. The table records around 140,000 clones, about 72% of them present only once. This material consisted of PBMCs, taken after 12 months of ibrutinib treatment. These receptors all come from a human donor with chronic lymphocytic leukemia. Both conserved end residues are part of each CDR3. Each record gives: D gene, V gene, J gene, clone size, CDR3 protein, CDR3 DNA. D genes are given only for firm matches. Clone size is shown for a subset of rows, as once, few, many or a class of expanded clone.

TRBD1,TRBV27,TRBJ2-7,NA,CASSLFVGQGKHEQYF,TGTGCCAGCAGTTTATTCGTGGGACAGGGGAAACACGAGCAGTACTTC
NA,TRBV6-1,TRBJ1-1,few,CASSAGATEAFF,TGTGCCAGCAGTGCAGGGGCCACTGAAGCTTTCTTT
NA,TRBV15,TRBJ2-2,NA,CATSRRNTGELFF,TGTGCCACCAGCAGGAGGAACACCGGGGAGCTGTTTTTT
NA,TRBV19,TRBJ1-2,NA,CASRRPGVGYGYTF,TGTGCCAGTAGGCGCCCGGGGGTCGGCTATGGCTACACCTTC
NA,TRBV5-6,TRBJ2-1,NA,CASSPGSSYNEQFF,TGTGCCAGCAGCCCAGGTAGCTCCTACAATGAGCAGTTCTTC
NA,TRBV27,TRBJ1-2,once,CASSFAGVNYGYTF,TGTGCCAGCAGTTTCGCGGGTGTCAACTATGGCTACACCTTC
NA,TRBV11-2,TRBJ1-1,NA,CASSLGVSEAFF,TGTGCCAGCAGCTTAGGGGTTTCTGAAGCTTTCTTT
TRBD2,TRBV5-8,TRBJ2-1,once,CASSLRLAVYNEQFF,TGTGCCAGCAGCTTGAGACTAGCGGTTTACAATGAGCAGTTCTTC
NA,TRBV7-6,TRBJ1-5,many,CASSLVCQPQHF,TGTGCCAGCAGCTTAGTATGTCAGCCCCAGCATTTT
NA,TRBV19,TRBJ1-1,NA,CASSIWGMAEAFF,TGTGCCAGTAGTATTTGGGGGATGGCTGAAGCTTTCTTT
NA,TRBV6-5,TRBJ2-7,NA,CASSYQDRTYEQYF,TGTGCCAGCAGTTACCAGGACAGAACCTACGAGCAGTACTTC
NA,TRBV5-4,TRBJ2-5,NA,CASSLVGGLGRETQYF,TGTGCCAGCAGCTTGGTAGGAGGATTGGGTAGGGAGACCCAGTACTTC
TRBD1,TRBV9,TRBJ2-3,NA,CASSVGGTGPTDTQYF,TGTGCCAGCAGCGTAGGTGGGACAGGGCCCACAGATACGCAGTATTTT
NA,TRBV28,TRBJ1-2,many,CASSLSRKQVYGYTF,TGTGCCAGCAGTTTATCTAGGAAACAGGTCTATGGCTACACCTTC
NA,TRBV5-1,TRBJ1-6,NA,CASSLDGSNSPLHF,TGCGCCAGCAGCCTCGACGGGTCGAATTCACCCCTCCACTTT
NA,TRBV14,TRBJ2-1,NA,CASSQDTMWSEQFF,TGTGCCAGCAGCCAAGATACAATGTGGAGTGAGCAGTTCTTC
NA,TRBV9,TRBJ2-1,NA,CASSAPPLSSYNEQFF,TGTGCCAGCAGCGCCCCCCCGTTGAGCTCCTACAATGAGCAGTTCTTC
TRBD1,TRBV7-2,TRBJ1-1,NA,CASSSQQGAEAFF,TGTGCCAGCAGCTCTCAACAGGGGGCTGAAGCTTTCTTT
NA,TRBV19,TRBJ1-6,NA,CASSSGGSPLHF,TGTGCCAGTAGTTCTGGGGGTTCACCCCTCCACTTT
NA,TRBV27,TRBJ1-6,NA,CASSSTGWNSPLHF,TGTGCCAGCAGTTCCACAGGGTGGAATTCACCCCTCCACTTT
NA,TRBV4-1,TRBJ1-2,NA,CASSPRANYGYTF,TGCGCCAGCAGCCCCCGCGCTAACTATGGCTACACCTTC
NA,TRBV28,TRBJ2-5,NA,CASSFGGGRKTQYF,TGTGCCAGCAGTTTTGGGGGTGGGCGGAAGACCCAGTACTTC
NA,TRBV7-9,TRBJ2-7,NA,CASSLESHEQYF,TGTGCCAGCAGCTTAGAAAGTCACGAGCAGTACTTC
NA,TRBV5-1,TRBJ2-7,NA,CASSFASGPYEQYF,TGCGCCAGCAGCTTCGCCTCGGGTCCCTACGAGCAGTACTTC
NA,TRBV4-1,TRBJ2-3,once,CASSQFGLAADTQYF,TGCGCCAGCAGCCAATTCGGATTAGCGGCAGATACGCAGTATTTT
NA,TRBV13,TRBJ1-1,NA,CASSLRGGNTEAFF,TGTGCCAGCTCACTCAGGGGAGGTAACACTGAAGCTTTCTTT
TRBD2,TRBV11-3,TRBJ2-3,once,CASSSLAGGSDTQYF,TGTGCCAGCAGTTCACTAGCGGGGGGCTCAGATACGCAGTATTTT
TRBD2,TRBV10-3,TRBJ2-7,NA,CAISLAGGTYEQYF,TGTGCCATCAGTTTAGCGGGGGGAACCTACGAGCAGTACTTC
TRBD2,TRBV2,TRBJ2-1,NA,CAGGGPSNEQFF,TGTGCCGGGGGAGGGCCTAGCAATGAGCAGTTCTTC
TRBD1,TRBV18,TRBJ1-5,NA,CASSPGQGGWGPQHF,TGTGCCAGCTCCCCGGGACAGGGTGGCTGGGGGCCCCAGCATTTT
NA,TRBV21-1,TRBJ2-7,NA,CATKGGEQYF,TGTGCCACCAAGGGGGGCGAGCAGTACTTC
TRBD2,TRBV4-2,TRBJ2-5,NA,CASSQVQREEAQYF,TGTGCCAGCAGCCAAGTCCAGCGGGAGGAGGCCCAGTACTTC
TRBD2,TRBV7-8,TRBJ2-7,once,CASSFRTSGIIEQYF,TGTGCCAGCAGCTTTCGGACTAGCGGTATAATCGAGCAGTACTTC
NA,TRBV6-9,TRBJ1-5,NA,CASRADRNSKLSNQPQHF,TGTGCCAGCAGGGCCGACAGAAATAGCAAACTAAGCAATCAGCCCCAGCATTTT
NA,TRBV20-1,TRBJ2-1,NA,CSASDNNEQFF,TGCAGTGCTAGCGATAACAATGAGCAGTTCTTC
NA,TRBV14,TRBJ2-7,NA,CASSQVASYEQYF,TGTGCCAGCAGCCAAGTAGCATCCTACGAGCAGTACTTC
NA,TRBV6-5,TRBJ2-5,NA,CASSYGAGRETQYF,TGTGCCAGCAGTTACGGGGCAGGGAGAGAGACCCAGTACTTC
NA,TRBV4-1,TRBJ2-7,NA,CASSQDRDPTYEQYF,TGCGCCAGCAGCCAAGACCGGGACCCGACCTACGAGCAGTACTTC
NA,TRBV5-1,TRBJ2-5,NA,CASSLGGGETQYF,TGCGCCAGCAGCTTGGGAGGTGGGGAGACCCAGTACTTC
TRBD2,TRBV10-1,TRBJ2-7,once,CASSLGLAGGTSSYEQYF,TGCGCCAGCAGCCTGGGACTAGCGGGAGGGACGAGCTCCTACGAGCAGTACTTC
NA,TRBV11-2,TRBJ1-4,NA,CASSLQVNEKLFF,TGTGCCAGCAGCTTACAGGTTAATGAAAAACTGTTTTTT
TRBD2,TRBV7-6,TRBJ2-1,NA,CASSNNAGASYNEQFF,TGTGCCAGCAGCAACAATGCGGGAGCCTCCTACAATGAGCAGTTCTTC
NA,TRBV7-9,TRBJ1-5,once,CASSLGSSPNQPQHF,TGTGCCAGCAGCTTGGGCAGTTCCCCCAATCAGCCCCAGCATTTT